The 26 T cell receptor beta chains below were found in one sample sequenced in a study of T cells in women clearing cervical HPV infection. Sequencing used immunoSEQ multiplex PCR; TCRdb keeps in-frame clones, though not all of them. The sample holds 25,000 or so clones. The sequenced material came from blood buffy coat. These receptors were collected from a woman aged 18 to 75 with a cervical HPV16 infection that either progressed to CIN3+ or cleared (not recorded which).

A word on this clone: The read ends 3 residues shy of where the CDR3 ends; the end is completed using the germline J gene. V is TRBV29-1 and J is TRBJ2-3; the D is unclear. This CDR3 spans 18 amino acids. Germline CDR1 and CDR2: SQVTM and ANQGSEA. Trimming removed 0 bases at V and 0 bases at J, with 19 bases between. CDR3: CSVEDDTEPHASTDTQYF. The CDR3 DNA, read in part, is TGCAGCGTTGAAGATGACACGGAACCACACGCTAGCACAGATACG.

Concerning this clone itself: The read ends 3 residues before the CDR3 terminus; that terminus is restored from the germline J gene. V is TRBV5-4 and J is TRBJ2-2; D is perhaps TRBD2 (6 bases). Trimming removed 0 bases at V and 7 bases at J, with 13 bases between. The CDR3 spans 15 residues. The germline V gene encodes CDR1 SGHNT and CDR2 YYREEE (reference sequence). CDR3 sequence reads: CASSLGLVVSGELFF. The sequenced part of the CDR3 DNA is TGTGCCAGCAGCTTGGGACTAGTCGTGAGCGGGGAG.

With regard to this clone: The read gets to within 3 residues of the CDR3 end, and the germline J gene fills in the rest. This chain joins TRBV6-2 or TRBV6-3 and TRBJ1-1, with D maybe TRBD1 (5 bases). The length of the CDR3 is 16 residues. Germline V CDR1 and CDR2: MNHEY, SVGEGT. The CDR3 region is CASSPTPGLQSRLAFF. The CDR3 bases that were read are TGTGCCAGCAGTCCAACTCCGGGACTCCAAAGCAGGCTG.

Comment on this clone: The read halts 3 residues ahead of the CDR3 end, with the missing end drawn from the germline J gene. The rearrangement joins TRBV2 to TRBJ1-2, with 7 bases that match TRBD1. The V segment lost 5 bases and the J segment 2 bases; nucleotides outside the gene matches: 2. CDR1 SNHLY and CDR2 FYNNEI come from the germline V gene. The CDR3 covers 13 residues. CDR3 protein: CASSPGQNYGYTF. The CDR3 bases that were read are TGTGCCAGCAGTCCGGGACAGAACTATGGC.

As to this clone: Relative to the germline gene, one junction end is altered; a read error may explain this. The sequenced fragment ends 3 residues before the CDR3 boundary, so the rest is inferred from the germline J gene. The rearrangement joins TRBV20-1 to TRBJ2-1, with TRBD2 matching over 7 bases. From germline, CDR1 is DFQATT and CDR2 SNEGSKA (reference sequence). This CDR3 has 14 residues. The CDR3 bases that were read are TGCAGTGCGAGAGCTAGCGGCTTGAGGAATGAG. Translating gives CSARASGLRNE. In full, the CDR3 is CSARASGLRNEQFF.

Turning to this clone: The CDR3 end falls 3 residues outside the read, so it is completed with the germline J gene. The chain recombines TRBV19 with TRBJ1-5; 10 positions agree with TRBD1. Trimming at V came to 6 bases and at J to 3 bases, leaving 5 bases not matched to a gene. The germline CDR1 and CDR2 sequences are LNHDA and SQIVND (reference sequence). The CDR3 length is 15 residues. CDR3 bases read: TGTGCCAGTAGCGGTGGGACAGGGGACAATCAGCCC. Protein: CASSGGTGDNQP. The whole CDR3 sequence reads CASSGGTGDNQPQHF.

The CDR3: CAWSPGQINSPLHF. The covered CDR3 bases are TGTGCCTGGAGTCCGGGACAAATTAATTCACCC. This sequence joins TRBV30 and TRBJ1-6; D is possibly TRBD1 (6 bases). The read comes to an end 3 residues before the CDR3 does, leaving the germline J gene to fill in the end. Trimming left V 2 bases short and J 6 bases short, with 11 bases between. Per germline, CDR1 GTSNPN and CDR2 SVGIG (reference sequence). This CDR3 is 14 amino acids long. The variable domain in full, with the rest retrieved from reference TRBV30 and TRBJ1-6, is SQTIHQWPATLVQPVGSPLSLECTVEGTSNPNLYWYRQAAGRGLQLLFYSVGIGQISSEVPQNLSASRPQDRQFILSSKKLLLSDSGFYLCAWSPGQINSPLHFGNGTRLTVT.

Points on this clone: The read terminates 3 residues ahead of where the CDR3 ends, so the germline J gene completes it. This sequence joins TRBV18 and TRBJ1-4; D gene uncertain. The length of the CDR3 is 16 residues. Trimming removed 1 base from V and 0 bases from J, with 9 bases in between. Germline CDR1 KGHSH, CDR2 LQKENI. The sequenced CDR3 bases are TGTGCCAGCTCACCACTCGGGGAGCCAACTAATGAAAAA. Protein product: CASSPLGEPTNEK. From start to end, the CDR3 is CASSPLGEPTNEKLFF.

By frequency, this clone is medium-sized (0.01 to 0.1%). The sequenced fragment ends 3 residues before the CDR3 boundary, so the rest is inferred from the germline J gene. The chain links TRBV11-2 to TRBJ2-7; no definite D call. The germline V gene has CDR1 SGHAT and CDR2 FQNNGV. The CDR3 totals 12 residues. The germline V and J ends were trimmed by 1 base and 4 bases, with 5 bases remaining between them. Incomplete CDR3 DNA: TGTGCCAGCAGCTTAGTCCTTTACGAG. Residues: CASSLVLYE. The whole CDR3 reads CASSLVLYEQYF. Together with reference TRBV11-2 and TRBJ2-7, the CDR3 gives the full variable domain: EAGVAQSPRYKIIEKRQSVAFWCNPISGHATLYWYQQILGQGPKLLIQFQNNGVVDDSQLPKDRFSAERLKGVDSTLKIQPAKLEDSAVYLCASSLVLYEQYFGPGTRLTVT.

Of note for this clone: The sequence runs out 3 residues before the end of the CDR3; the remainder is reconstructed from the germline J gene. The V and J genes are TRBV18 and TRBJ2-1, with D perhaps TRBD2 (6 bases). Germline V gene lookup returns CDR1 KGHSH and CDR2 LQKENI. The CDR3 has 18 residues. V lost 4 bases, J lost 0 bases, and 19 bases lay in between. Partial CDR3 DNA: TGTGCCAGCTCACGCGTAGTGCATAGCGGTAACTCCTACAATGAG. Translation gives CASSRVVHSGNSYNE. The entire CDR3 is CASSRVVHSGNSYNEQFF.

For this clone: The read stops 3 residues short of the end of the CDR3; the missing end is completed from the germline J gene. The genes are TRBV19 and TRBJ2-5, with D unresolved. Germline V lookup: CDR1 LNHDA, CDR2 SQIVND (reference sequence). V lost 3 bases and J lost 2, with 7 bases in between. This CDR3 has 13 amino acids. The CDR3 DNA, read in part, is TGTGCCAGTAGTATTCAGATTCAAGAGACC. Its translation is CASSIQIQET. The complete CDR3 protein is CASSIQIQETQYF.

Worth noting for this clone: The DNA ends 3 residues before the CDR3 does, and the rest of the CDR3 is filled in from the germline J gene. The J gene is TRBJ2-5, the V gene TRBV5-6, with D uncertain. With 2 bases removed from V and 5 bases from J, the gap between germline ends came to 7 bases. The CDR3 has 12 residues. Germline assignment: CDR1 SGHDT and CDR2 YYEEEE. CDR3 bases read: TGTGCCAGCAGCTTAAGGTGGGAGACC. As protein: CASSLRWET. The entire CDR3 is CASSLRWETQYF.

Turning to this clone: The CDR3 extends 3 residues past the end of the read, so its final part is completed from the germline J gene. The genes are TRBV30 and TRBJ2-5, with 12 bases that match TRBD2. Germline V gene sequence: CDR1 GTSNPN, CDR2 SVGIG (reference sequence). The junction had 6 bases not matched to a gene; V was cut back by 5 bases and J by 5 bases. The CDR3 runs to 14 residues. CDR3 sequence reads: CAWASGRAEETQYF. The CDR3 DNA, read in part, is TGTGCCTGGGCTAGCGGGAGGGCCGAGGAGACC.

CDR3 DNA, as far as it was read: TGTGCCAGCAGCTTCGGGACAGGCGAGAACACTGAA. Translation gives CASSFGTGENTE. The complete CDR3 sequence is CASSFGTGENTEAFF. The gene calls are TRBV5-4 and TRBJ1-1, with 8 bases aligning to TRBD1. The read comes to an end 3 residues before the CDR3 does, leaving the germline J gene to fill in the end. J lost 1 base, V lost 2 bases, and 4 bases had no gene match. Germline lookup yields CDR1 SGHNT and CDR2 YYREEE (reference sequence). This CDR3 has 15 residues.

Worth noting for this clone: Read data end 3 residues before the CDR3 end; the end is taken from the germline J gene. The chain carries TRBV29-1 and TRBJ1-5; D might be TRBD1 (5 bases). Germline V CDR1 and CDR2: SQVTM, ANQGSEA. The CDR3 has 14 amino acids. The V and J ends lost 4 bases and 5 bases respectively, with 15 bases between them. The CDR3 here is CSVGWQGGDQPQHF. The CDR3 DNA, read in part, is TGCAGCGTTGGCTGGCAGGGTGGGGATCAGCCC.

In regard to this clone: Sequencing ends 3 residues short of the CDR3 end; the germline J gene provides the rest. The V call is TRBV6-1, the J call TRBJ1-1; D not resolved. The germline CDR1 and CDR2 sequences are MNHNS and SASEGT. There are 15 residues in the CDR3. With 3 bases removed from V and 7 bases from J, the gap between germline ends came to 18 bases. Partial CDR3 DNA: TGTGCCAGCAGTGATTTAGGGCCTTCTGTCAGTGAA. This translates into CASSDLGPSVSE. The entire CDR3 is CASSDLGPSVSEAFF.

Remarks on this clone: The sequence runs out 3 residues before the end of the CDR3; the remainder is reconstructed from the germline J gene. The rearrangement uses TRBV19 and TRBJ2-1; D gene uncertain. V was clipped by 3 bases and J by 3 bases, with 12 bases between them. CDR1 LNHDA and CDR2 SQIVND come from the germline V gene (reference sequence). CDR3 length: 15 amino acids. This CDR3 is CASSISGLHYNEQFF. The sequenced CDR3 bases are TGTGCCAGTAGTATTTCAGGTCTTCACTACAATGAG.

Details on this clone: The sequence runs out 3 residues before the end of the CDR3; the remainder is reconstructed from the germline J gene. This CDR3 is also generated by other DNA sequences in the sample. The rearrangement uses TRBV19 and TRBJ2-2; 7 bases fit TRBD1. The CDR3 consists of 17 residues. J lost 6 bases, V lost 3 bases, and 13 bases had no gene match. Germline values: CDR1 LNHDA, CDR2 SQIVND (reference sequence). The CDR3 here is CASSILRDRVGSGELFF. The covered CDR3 bases are TGTGCCAGTAGTATTCTTCGCGACAGGGTAGGTTCCGGGGAG.

Points on this clone: The read comes to an end 3 residues before the CDR3 does, leaving the germline J gene to fill in the end. V gene TRBV9 combines with J gene TRBJ1-4; D is uncertain. Trimming left V 3 bases short and J 8 bases short, with 11 bases between. This CDR3 comprises 13 residues. Germline V CDR1 and CDR2: SGDLS, YYNGEE. Here the CDR3 reads CASSANPGEKLFF. The sequenced part of the CDR3 DNA is TGTGCCAGCAGCGCGAACCCCGGGGAAAAA.

Concerning this clone: The read ends 3 residues before the CDR3 terminus; that terminus is restored from the germline J gene. The rearrangement links TRBV11-3 to TRBJ2-7, with TRBD2 as a possible D gene (5 bases). The CDR3 is 15 residues long. The germline V gene encodes CDR1 SGHNT and CDR2 YENEEA. V gave up 1 base and J gave up 5 bases, with 15 bases separating them. CDR3 sequence: CASSLGTTGIDEQYF. Incomplete CDR3 DNA: TGTGCCAGCAGCTTAGGTACCACGGGGATCGACGAG.

For this clone: The CDR3 goes on 3 residues after the read ends, and that part is filled in from the germline J gene. The chain employs TRBV20-1 and TRBJ1-4; 8 positions match TRBD1. The trim removed 3 bases at V and 7 bases at J, leaving 7 bases unmatched. Per germline, CDR1 DFQATT and CDR2 SNEGSKA (reference sequence). This CDR3 has 14 amino acids. CDR3 amino acids: CSASKPGQAEKLFF. CDR3 bases read: TGCAGTGCTAGTAAACCGGGACAGGCTGAAAAA.

On this clone itself: Read data end 3 residues before the CDR3 end; the end is taken from the germline J gene. This chain connects TRBV29-1 to TRBJ1-1, with D maybe TRBD1 (5 bases). This CDR3 spans 13 amino acids. The germline V gene encodes CDR1 SQVTM and CDR2 ANQGSEA. The ends were cut back, 7 bases at V and 1 base at J, with 13 bases in the middle. This CDR3 is CSAGGYSNTEAFF. The DNA read from the CDR3 is TGCAGCGCCGGGGGGTATTCGAACACTGAA.

About this clone: With the read ending 3 residues before the CDR3 end, the germline J gene is used to fill in that end. V gene TRBV19 combines with J gene TRBJ2-4, with D possibly being TRBD2 (7 bases). Germline values: CDR1 LNHDA, CDR2 SQIVND (reference sequence). The CDR3 sequence is 14 residues long. This CDR3 reads CASSIGGHRYGQYF. CDR3 bases read: TGTGCCAGTAGTATCGGGGGGCACAGATATGGT.

As for this clone: The read finishes 3 residues shy of the CDR3 end, and the germline J gene is used to complete it. The V call is TRBV20-1, the J call TRBJ1-1, with D possibly TRBD1 on 5 matching bases. The CDR3 totals 12 residues. Trimming left V 6 bases short and J 1 base short, with 9 bases between. Germline V gene lookup returns CDR1 DFQATT and CDR2 SNEGSKA (reference sequence). The CDR3 region is CSARGPNTEAFF. Partial CDR3 DNA: TGCAGTGCAAGGGGCCCGAACACTGAA.

To note about this clone: The read falls 3 residues short of the CDR3 end, and the missing part is taken from the germline J gene. The chain uses TRBV30 and TRBJ1-6; 8 nucleotides line up with TRBD1. CDR3 length: 14 amino acids. The germline V gene encodes CDR1 GTSNPN and CDR2 SVGIG (reference sequence). Trimming cost V 1 base and J 5 bases; bases outside gene matches: 1. CDR3 bases read: TGTGCCTGGAGTGCGGGACAGGATAATTCACCC. Amino acid sequence: CAWSAGQDNSP. The entire CDR3 reads CAWSAGQDNSPLHF.

About this clone: The read ends 3 residues early relative to the CDR3; the germline J gene fills the gap. The chain is built from TRBV20-1 and TRBJ2-7; a possible D gene is TRBD2 (6 bases). There are 13 residues in the CDR3. With 0 bases removed from V and 6 bases from J, the gap between germline ends came to 12 bases. The germline gives CDR1 DFQATT, CDR2 SNEGSKA (reference sequence). The CDR3: CSARDFGAGEQYF. The CDR3 bases that were read are TGCAGTGCTAGAGATTTCGGAGCGGGCGAG.